A selection of T cell receptor beta chains follows, all from one sample in a study of post-analysis software for immune sequencing data. TCRdb reprocessed the PCR reads with MiXCR, giving one entry per CDR3 protein. The repertoire has hundreds of thousands of distinct CDR3 sequences, 25% to 30% of them found once; the top ten carry approximately 0.6%. The sequencing sample was made of blood. These receptors were obtained from a girl aged 5-17 years with multiple sclerosis. Both conserved end residues are part of each CDR3. A D gene is named only where the DNA matches it firmly. Clone size is shown for a subset of rows, as once, few, many or a class of expanded clone.

D	size	V	J	DNA	CDR3
TRBD2	few	TRBV29-1	TRBJ2-2	TGCAGCGTCCGGCGAGGACTAGCGGGCACCGGGGAGCTGTTTTTT	CSVRRGLAGTGELFF
NA	few	TRBV15	TRBJ2-1	TGTGCCACCAGGTTACACAATGAGCAGTTCTTC	CATRLHNEQFF
NA	many	TRBV29-1	TRBJ2-1	TGCAGCGTTGAAGGCGCGGGGAATGAGCAGTTCTTC	CSVEGAGNEQFF
NA	NA	TRBV29-1	TRBJ2-5	TGCAGCGTTGGGGTCCTGACAGGTCGGGAGACCCAGTACTTC	CSVGVLTGRETQYF
NA	NA	TRBV12-3/TRBV12-4	TRBJ1-2	TGTGCCAGCAGTGCCCAGGATAACTATGGCTACACCTTC	CASSAQDNYGYTF
NA	NA	TRBV5-1	TRBJ2-5	TGCGCCAGCAGCTTGCCTAGCAGGGAGGCCCAGTACTTC	CASSLPSREAQYF
NA	many	TRBV3-1	TRBJ1-2	TGTGCCAGCAGCCCTGGGCAGGGGCGCTTCTATGGCTACACCTTC	CASSPGQGRFYGYTF
NA	few	TRBV7-2	TRBJ1-1	TGTGCCAGCAGCTTCCCCCGGGGGATGAACACTGAAGCTTTCTTT	CASSFPRGMNTEAFF
NA	many	TRBV9	TRBJ1-2	TGTGCCAGCAGCGCGGGGTCGGGAGGCTACACCTTC	CASSAGSGGYTF
NA	few	TRBV2	TRBJ1-2	TGTGCCAGCAGTCAGGGACTGTTGGACTATGGCTACACCTTC	CASSQGLLDYGYTF
NA	NA	TRBV7-2	TRBJ2-3	TGTGCCAGCAGCTTAGAGCGGAGACGCACAGATACGCAGTATTTT	CASSLERRRTDTQYF
NA	NA	TRBV5-1	TRBJ2-2	TGCGCCAGCGCCTTGAACTCCGGGGAGCTGTTTTTT	CASALNSGELFF
TRBD2	many	TRBV9	TRBJ2-5	TGTGCCAGCAGCGTACGTCCGGGACTAGCGATGGAGACCCAGTACTTC	CASSVRPGLAMETQYF
TRBD1	NA	TRBV6-2/TRBV6-3	TRBJ1-1	TGTGCCAGCACCCGGACAGGGGGTTCTGAGACTGAAGCTTTCTTT	CASTRTGGSETEAFF
NA	many	TRBV4-3	TRBJ1-6	TGCGCCAGCAGCCAAGTGGCAGGGTATAATTCACCCCTCCACTTT	CASSQVAGYNSPLHF
NA	few	TRBV18	TRBJ2-3	TGTGCCAGCTCACCATCAATGGGCACAGATACGCAGTATTTT	CASSPSMGTDTQYF
TRBD1	NA	TRBV6-1	TRBJ1-2	TGTGCCAGCAGGGAGGGGAACAGGGGTCGTCACGGCTACACCTTC	CASREGNRGRHGYTF
NA	few	TRBV4-3	TRBJ1-4	TGCGCCAGCAGCCCCCACCGAGCAACTAATGAAAAACTGTTTTTT	CASSPHRATNEKLFF
TRBD2	NA	TRBV3-1	TRBJ2-5	TGTGCCAGCAGCCGGAAGGCGGGGGTCAATGGAGAGACCCAGTACTTC	CASSRKAGVNGETQYF
NA	few	TRBV9	TRBJ2-7	TGTGCCAGCAGCGTAGGAATAGTTCTAGGGGCCTACGAGCAGTACTTC	CASSVGIVLGAYEQYF
TRBD2	NA	TRBV11-2	TRBJ2-1	TGTGCCAGCAGCTCGTCCTTCGGACTAGCGGGAGGGGCCCCCTACAATGAGCAGTTCTTC	CASSSSFGLAGGAPYNEQFF
TRBD2	NA	TRBV3-1	TRBJ2-1	TGTGCCAGCAGCCAAGATACGCCTAGCGGGGGTCTGTTCTTC	CASSQDTPSGGLFF
NA	NA	TRBV3-1	TRBJ2-3	TGTGCCAGCAGCCAAGATTTTAGCAGGAGCACAGATACGCAGTATTTT	CASSQDFSRSTDTQYF
NA	few	TRBV6-4	TRBJ2-1	TGTGCCAGCAGTACCCAACCGTACCATGAGCAGTTCTTC	CASSTQPYHEQFF
TRBD1	few	TRBV6-5	TRBJ1-5	TGTGCCAGCAGAACCGGACAGGGGGCGGGACAGCCCCAGCATTTT	CASRTGQGAGQPQHF
NA	many	TRBV6-5	TRBJ2-7	TGTGCCAGCAGTGCCTCCGGGACCCTTGGTTACGAGCAGTACTTC	CASSASGTLGYEQYF
TRBD1	NA	TRBV9	TRBJ2-7	TGTGCCAGCAGCGTAGGACAGGGCCCCTACGAGCAGTACTTC	CASSVGQGPYEQYF
NA	NA	TRBV9	TRBJ1-4	TGTGCCAGCAGCGTAGATGCAACTAATGAAAAACTGTTTTTT	CASSVDATNEKLFF
NA	few	TRBV27	TRBJ2-3	TGTGCCAGCAGTCCCAAACAGGGACGGGCAGATACGCAGTATTTT	CASSPKQGRADTQYF
NA	few	TRBV7-2	TRBJ1-5	TGTGCCAGCAGCTCCGGCGAAGCAGGACGGTTGGGGCAGCCCCAGCATTTT	CASSSGEAGRLGQPQHF
NA	NA	TRBV5-1	TRBJ1-1	TGCGCCAGCAGCTTGGCGCTGGGGGTTATGCGGGAAGCTTTCTTT	CASSLALGVMREAFF
NA	NA	TRBV24-1	TRBJ2-1	TGTGCCACCAGTGATCAACAGGAGCGGTCCTACAATGGGCAGTTCTTC	CATSDQQERSYNGQFF
TRBD1	NA	TRBV7-2	TRBJ2-4	TGTGCCAGCAGCCGACCCTACAGGGGATCCAAAAACATTCAGTACTTC	CASSRPYRGSKNIQYF
NA	NA	TRBV7-2	TRBJ2-7	TGTGCCAGCAGCTTAGAATTAGGCAGCTCCTACGAGCAGTACTTC	CASSLELGSSYEQYF
TRBD2	NA	TRBV29-1	TRBJ2-1	TGCAGCGTTGAGGGACTAGCATGGAATGAGCAGTTCTTC	CSVEGLAWNEQFF
NA	NA	TRBV20-1	TRBJ2-3	TGCAGTGCTAGATTTGTGGGAGGCACAGATACGCAGTATTTT	CSARFVGGTDTQYF
NA	many	TRBV12-5	TRBJ2-5	TGTGCTAGTGGTTTGGTAGGGGAGACCCAGTACTTC	CASGLVGETQYF
NA	many	TRBV9	TRBJ2-1	TGTGCCAGCAGCGTATCGGGGAGGTCGCAGGGCAATGAGCAGTTCTTC	CASSVSGRSQGNEQFF
NA	NA	TRBV5-5	TRBJ1-2	TGTGCCAGCAGCTCAATGAGAAACTACACCTTC	CASSSMRNYTF
TRBD2	few	TRBV5-5	TRBJ2-5	TGTGCCAGCAGCGGAGCGGGAGGGTTACAGACCCAGTACTTC	CASSGAGGLQTQYF
TRBD1	few	TRBV13	TRBJ2-7	TGTGCCAGCAGCTTTACAGGGGTCCTTACGGGCGAGCAGTACTTC	CASSFTGVLTGEQYF
NA	many	TRBV12-3/TRBV12-4	TRBJ2-1	TGTGCCAGCAGTTTGATCGATGAGCAGTTCTTC	CASSLIDEQFF
NA	NA	TRBV20-1	TRBJ2-7	TGCAGTGCCCAGCCCCCCGCAGGACGCCCCTCCTACGAGCGGTACTTC	CSAQPPAGRPSYERYF
NA	few	TRBV5-1	TRBJ1-6	TGCGCCAGCAGCTTTGATGGGGTCTACCAGAGTTCACCCCTCCACTTT	CASSFDGVYQSSPLHF
NA	few	TRBV5-1	TRBJ2-7	TGCGCCAGCAGCTTGGCGGACGCTCCCTCATCCTACGAGCAGTACTTC	CASSLADAPSSYEQYF
NA	few	TRBV10-2	TRBJ2-2	TGCGCCAGCACCCCGCTAGACGCGAACACCGGGGAGCTGTTTTTT	CASTPLDANTGELFF